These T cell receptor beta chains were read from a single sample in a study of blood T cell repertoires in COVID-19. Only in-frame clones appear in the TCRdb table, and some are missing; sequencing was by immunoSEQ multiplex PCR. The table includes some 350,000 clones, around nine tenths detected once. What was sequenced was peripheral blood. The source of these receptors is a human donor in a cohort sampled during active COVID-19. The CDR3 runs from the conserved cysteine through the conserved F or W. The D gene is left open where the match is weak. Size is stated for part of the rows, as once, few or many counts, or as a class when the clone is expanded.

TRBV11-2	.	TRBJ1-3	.	TGTGCCAGCAGGAGGATAGGAGGAAACACCATATATTTT	CASRRIGGNTIYF
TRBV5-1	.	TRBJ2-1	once	TGCGCCAGCAGCACTAGTGGCAATTCAATAGGCTACAATGAGCAGTTCTTC	CASSTSGNSIGYNEQFF
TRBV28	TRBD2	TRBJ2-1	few	TGTGCCAGCAGTTTAGGGCTAGCGGGAGTCTACAATGAGCAGTTCTTC	CASSLGLAGVYNEQFF
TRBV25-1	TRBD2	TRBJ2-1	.	TGTGCCAGCAGTGAGAGTATGGGAGGGTACAATGAGCAGTTCTTC	CASSESMGGYNEQFF
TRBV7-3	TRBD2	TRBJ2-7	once	TGTGCCAGCAGCCCCTCAGCGGGAGGCTACGAGCAGTACTTC	CASSPSAGGYEQYF
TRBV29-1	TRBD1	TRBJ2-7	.	TGCAGCGTGATGACAGGGGTCTCCTACGAGCAGTACTTC	CSVMTGVSYEQYF
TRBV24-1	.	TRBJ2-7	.	TGTGCCACCAGTAGAGGGCTGGAGGACGAGCAGTACTTC	CATSRGLEDEQYF
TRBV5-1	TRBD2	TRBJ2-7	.	TGCGCCAGCAGCCCCGGGACTAAAGGGAACGAGCAGTACTTC	CASSPGTKGNEQYF
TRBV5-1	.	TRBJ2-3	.	TGCGCCAGCAGCTTCGGTAGCACAGATACGCAGTATTTT	CASSFGSTDTQYF
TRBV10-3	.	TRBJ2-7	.	TGTGCCATCAGCGCCGGGGTCTGGCCCCCCGAGCAGTACTTC	CAISAGVWPPEQYF
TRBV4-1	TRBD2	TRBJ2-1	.	TGCGCCAGCAGCCAAGGAATTGTAATGGGGACTAGGGGCAATGAGCAGTTCTTC	CASSQGIVMGTRGNEQFF
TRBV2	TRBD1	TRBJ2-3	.	TGTGCCAGCAGTGACCCTCGGACAGGGAAGAACACAGATACGCAGTATTTT	CASSDPRTGKNTDTQYF
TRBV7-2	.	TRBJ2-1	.	TGTGCCAGCAGGCCCCCGAGCTCCTACAATGAGCAGTTCTTC	CASRPPSSYNEQFF
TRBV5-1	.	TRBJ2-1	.	TGCGCCAGCAGCTGGGGAGGGGGTGATGAGCAGTTCTTC	CASSWGGGDEQFF
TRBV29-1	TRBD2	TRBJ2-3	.	TGCAGCGTAGAGACTAGCGGCCTCACAGATACGCAGTATTTT	CSVETSGLTDTQYF
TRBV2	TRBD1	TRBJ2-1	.	TGTGCCAGCGCCAGACAGGGGGCGATCTATGAGCAGTTCTTC	CASARQGAIYEQFF
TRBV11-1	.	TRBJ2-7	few	TGTGCCAGCAGCCGACAACAGGGAAATTCCTACGAGCAGTACTTC	CASSRQQGNSYEQYF
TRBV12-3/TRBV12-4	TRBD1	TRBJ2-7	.	TGTGCCAGCAGTCTGACAGGGGTTGAGCAGTACTTC	CASSLTGVEQYF
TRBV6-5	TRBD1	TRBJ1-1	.	TGTGCCAGCAGTTACTTGGGACAGGGCCCTGAAGCTTTCTTT	CASSYLGQGPEAFF
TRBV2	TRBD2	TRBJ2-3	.	TGTGCCAGCAGTGGGTCCGGGACTACCTTGGGCGGCACAGATACGCAGTATTTT	CASSGSGTTLGGTDTQYF
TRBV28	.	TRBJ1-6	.	TGTGCCAGCAGTTTGCTCCAGGGGCAAAGTTCACCCCTCCACTTT	CASSLLQGQSSPLHF
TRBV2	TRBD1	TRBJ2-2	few	TGTGCCAGAACCCGGGACAGGACAACGAACACCGGGGAGCTGTTTTTT	CARTRDRTTNTGELFF
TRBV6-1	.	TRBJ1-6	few	TGTGCCAGCAGTGAAACGAGCTATTCACCCCTCCACTTT	CASSETSYSPLHF
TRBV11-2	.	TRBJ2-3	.	TGTGCCAGCAGCTTAGTGGCGGGGATAGATACGCAGTATTTT	CASSLVAGIDTQYF
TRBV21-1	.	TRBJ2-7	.	TGTGCCAGCAGCAAAGTATTTAGGCGGCATAGGTGCCTCTACGAGCAGTACTTC	CASSKVFRRHRCLYEQYF
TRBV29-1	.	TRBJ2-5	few	TGCAGCGCGGGCGCCTCAGAGACCCAGTACTTC	CSAGASETQYF
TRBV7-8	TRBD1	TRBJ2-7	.	TGTGCCAGCAGCTTGCTACAGGGGGAGTTCAACGAGCAGTACTTC	CASSLLQGEFNEQYF